The 23 T cell receptor beta chains below come from one sample, sequenced in a study of spatial heterogeneity in lung cancer. Time point of the sample: sample taken at primary tumor resection. Unsorted whole RNA samples from tumor, nontumor lung or frozen PBMC were sequenced. TCRdb re-analysed the 5' RACE reads in MiXCR, keeping a single row per CDR3 protein. The repertoire consists of tens of thousands of distinct CDR3 sequences, with more than 10% occurring once and the leading ten covering roughly 6.7%. The sequencing used PBMCs, collected at surgery. The origin of the receptors is a male donor with early-stage non-small cell lung cancer.

This chain joins TRBV5-1 and TRBJ1-1, with 7 bases lining up with TRBD1. The CDR3 covers 15 residues. With V trimmed by 2 bases and J by 6 bases, 10 bases remained unmatched. The germline CDR1 and CDR2 sequences are SGHRS and YFSETQ. The CDR3 sequence is CASSLQGISTAEAFF. CDR3 DNA sequence: TGCGCCAGCAGCTTACAGGGGATCTCTACTGCTGAAGCTTTCTTT.

This chain connects TRBV5-5 to TRBJ2-5; the D gene could be TRBD1 or TRBD2 (5 bases each). V was pared by 1 base and J by 5 bases, with 21 bases between. CDR1 is SGHKS and CDR2 is YYEKEE in the germline V gene (reference sequence). CDR3 length: 17 residues. CDR3: CASSLRVGAGVLETQYF. The CDR3 DNA reads TGTGCCAGCAGCTTGCGGGTTGGGGCCGGGGTTTTGGAGACCCAGTACTTC.

On this clonotype: A clone one base away is much larger, so this may be a read error. This CDR3 is CASSLMGNTEAFF. In DNA, the CDR3 is TGCGCCAGCAGCTTGATGGGTAACACTGAAGCTTTCTTT. The chain employs TRBV5-1 and TRBJ1-1; D remains unclear. The CDR3 is 13 residues long. CDR1 SGHRS and CDR2 YFSETQ come from the germline V gene. Trimming pared 1 base from V and 2 bases from J, leaving 6 bases between.

The rearrangement joins TRBV23-1 to TRBJ2-7; TRBD1 might be the D (6 bases). TRBV23-1 is labeled an ORF, and its function is uncertain. The CDR3 sequence is 15 residues long. The ends were cut back, 2 bases at V and 2 bases at J, with 13 bases in the middle. The CDR3 DNA reads as TGCGCCAGCAGTCAAGGCCTGGGACATCCCTACGAGCAGTACTTC. Amino acid sequence: CASSQGLGHPYEQYF.

In its sample, this clonotype was seen a few times. V gene TRBV12-3 or TRBV12-4 combines with J gene TRBJ2-7; 7 nucleotides agree with TRBD2. The length of the CDR3 is 14 residues. V lost 3 bases, J lost 3 bases, and 5 bases stayed unmatched. CDR3 nucleotide sequence: TGTGCCAGCAGTTTGGCGGGAGCCAGCTACGAGCAGTACTTC. Translated, it gives CASSLAGASYEQYF.

This CDR3 reads CASSLWTGGLPYNQPQHF. CDR3 DNA sequence: TGTGCCAGCAGCCTGTGGACAGGGGGGCTGCCCTATAATCAGCCCCAGCATTTT. The chain employs TRBV5-6 and TRBJ1-5; 10 positions match TRBD1. This CDR3 has 18 amino acids. CDR1 SGHDT and CDR2 YYEEEE come from the germline V gene. The trim removed 4 bases at V and 4 bases at J, leaving 14 bases unmatched. Combining the CDR3 with reference TRBV5-6 and TRBJ1-5 gives the whole variable domain DAGVTQSPTHLIKTRGQQVTLRCSPKSGHDTVSWYQQALGQGPQFIFQYYEEEERQRGNFPDRFSGHQFPNYSSELNVNALLLGDSALYLCASSLWTGGLPYNQPQHFGDGTRLSIL.

V and J are TRBV5-1 and TRBJ2-1; no clear D. Germline assignment: CDR1 SGHRS and CDR2 YFSETQ. V was trimmed by 2 bases and J by 5 bases, leaving 2 bases between them. The CDR3 extends over 11 amino acids. The CDR3 reads CASSFHNEQFF. The CDR3 DNA reads as TGCGCCAGCAGCTTCCACAATGAGCAGTTCTTC.

The chain combines TRBV11-3 with TRBJ2-3, with a possible D match to TRBD2 (6 bases). Germline CDR1 SGHNT, CDR2 YENEEA. This CDR3 is 12 amino acids long. The germline V and J ends were trimmed by 1 base and 8 bases, with 7 bases remaining between them. This CDR3 reads CASSLGGGTQYF. CDR3 nucleotide sequence: TGTGCCAGCAGCTTAGGGGGAGGTACGCAGTATTTT. The entire variable domain, with the rest obtained from reference TRBV11-3 and TRBJ2-3, is as follows: EAGVVQSPRYKIIEKKQPVAFWCNPISGHNTLYWYLQNLGQGPELLIRYENEEAVDDSQLPKDRFSAERLKGVDSTLKIQPAELGDSAVYLCASSLGGGTQYFGPGTRLTVL.

This clonotype came up many times. The chain combines TRBV7-9 with TRBJ1-1; D call uncertain. The CDR3 has 12 residues. CDR1 SEHNR and CDR2 FQNEAQ come from the germline V gene (reference sequence). The germline V and J ends were trimmed by 2 bases and 6 bases, with 7 bases remaining between them. Here the CDR3 reads CASSLLRPEAFF. The CDR3 DNA reads as TGTGCCAGCAGCTTATTACGTCCTGAAGCTTTCTTT. Full variable domain (outside the CDR3, taken from reference TRBV7-9 and TRBJ1-1): DTGVSQNPRHKITKRGQNVTFRCDPISEHNRLYWYRQTLGQGPEFLTYFQNEAQLEKSRLLSDRFSAERPKGSFSTLEIQRTEQGDSAMYLCASSLLRPEAFFGQGTRLTVV.

This clonotype was seen at least ten times. Germline and junction disagree at one end, which may indicate a read error. The V call is TRBV10-3, the J call TRBJ2-7; 9 positions agree with TRBD1. CDR1 and CDR2 from the germline V gene are ENHRY and SYGVKD. The CDR3 consists of 15 residues. DNA of the CDR3: TGTGCCATCAGTAAGTCTGGGACAGGGTATAGCGAGCAGTACTTC. Its translation is CAISKSGTGYSEQYF.

This clonotype has a count of ten or more. The rearrangement joins TRBV18 to TRBJ2-5; D is undetermined. The CDR3 contains 11 residues. V was cut by 2 bases and J by 4 bases, with 2 bases left in between. Germline assignment: CDR1 KGHSH and CDR2 LQKENI. The chain's CDR3 is CASSPLETQYF. The CDR3 region has the DNA TGTGCCAGCTCACCATTAGAGACCCAGTACTTC. Looking up the rest from reference TRBV18 and TRBJ2-5 gives the full variable domain: NAGVMQNPRHLVRRRGQEARLRCSPMKGHSHVYWYRQLPEEGLKFMVYLQKENIIDESGMPKERFSAEFPKEGPSILRIQQVVRGDSAAYFCASSPLETQYFGPGTRLLVL.

The rearrangement uses TRBV3-1 and TRBJ2-7; no clear D gene. CDR1 LGHDT and CDR2 YNNKEL come from the germline V gene (reference sequence). V was pared by 0 bases and J by 3 bases, with 12 bases between. CDR3 size: 15 residues. The chain's CDR3 is CASSQDRAAFYEQYF. The CDR3 DNA reads TGTGCCAGCAGCCAAGATCGGGCCGCCTTCTACGAGCAGTACTTC.

The chain joins TRBV7-8 to TRBJ2-1; D may be TRBD2 (5 bases). Germline CDR1 and CDR2: SGHVS and FQNEAQ. The CDR3 runs 13 residues. The V and J ends lost 1 base and 7 bases respectively, with 8 bases between them. The CDR3 DNA reads TGTGCCAGCAGCTTAGGGGGAGAAAATGAGCAGTTCTTC. Its protein product is CASSLGGENEQFF.

The chain has TRBV2 and TRBJ1-5; D is unclear. The CDR3 contains 12 residues. The ends were cut back, 1 base at V and 7 bases at J, with 5 bases in the middle. Per germline, CDR1 SNHLY and CDR2 FYNNEI. DNA of the CDR3: TGTGCCAGCAGTGAAGAATACCAGCCCCAGCATTTT. Protein sequence: CASSEEYQPQHF. The full variable domain, in which reference TRBV2 and TRBJ1-5 provide the parts outside the CDR3, is EPEVTQTPSHQVTQMGQEVILRCVPISNHLYFYWYRQILGQKVEFLVSFYNNEISEKSEIFDDQFSVERPDGSNFTLKIRSTKLEDSAMYFCASSEEYQPQHFGDGTRLSIL.

The genes are TRBV6-1 and TRBJ1-1, with D uncertain. This CDR3 contains 15 residues. Deletions cut 5 bases from V and 0 bases from J, with 13 bases between. Germline CDR1 is MNHNS and CDR2 is SASEGT. CDR3: CASSRRGTMNTEAFF. The DNA of the CDR3 is TGTGCCAGCAGTAGGCGGGGAACCATGAACACTGAAGCTTTCTTT.

Concerning this clonotype: This may be a read error: a much more frequent sequence differs by one nucleotide. This sequence joins TRBV24-1 and TRBJ1-4; D call uncertain. CDR1 is KGHDR and CDR2 is SFDVKD in the germline V gene. The CDR3 is 11 amino acids. CDR3 region: CAISEDKKLFF. The CDR3 nucleotides read TGTGCCATCAGTGAGGATAAAAAACTGTTTTTT.

This clonotype was counted many times. This rearrangement joins TRBV7-2 to TRBJ1-3; TRBD1 might be the D (5 bases). The germline gives CDR1 SGHTA, CDR2 FQGNSA. Trimming cost V 5 bases and J 0 bases, with 11 bases left between them. This CDR3 has 15 residues. The CDR3 loop reads CASSRPGPSGNTIYF. The CDR3 DNA reads as TGTGCCAGCAGCCGTCCAGGGCCCTCTGGAAACACCATATATTTT.

This clonotype was recorded at least ten times. The rearrangement joins TRBV19 to TRBJ1-2, with D perhaps matching TRBD1 (5 bases). The CDR3 sequence is 15 residues long. V shed 4 bases and J shed 2 bases, with 14 bases lying between them. CDR1 is LNHDA and CDR2 is SQIVND in the germline V gene (reference sequence). This CDR3 reads CASSTTGTLNYGYTF. Here the CDR3 DNA reads TGTGCCAGTAGTACGACCGGGACGCTCAACTATGGCTACACCTTC.

There are a few counts of this clonotype. The chain joins TRBV5-5 to TRBJ1-6, with D possibly TRBD1 on 6 matching bases. The V gene's germline CDR1 is SGHKS and CDR2 YYEKEE (reference sequence). The CDR3 runs 17 residues. V lost 1 base and J 2 bases, leaving 13 bases between the germline ends. CDR3 bases: TGTGCCAGCAGCTTGAAGCTCCCAGGGGCCTATAATTCACCCCTCCACTTT. Translating gives CASSLKLPGAYNSPLHF.

This clonotype showed up just a few times. This chain links TRBV6-1 with TRBJ2-3; 9 positions agree with TRBD1. CDR3 length equals 15 residues. From germline, CDR1 is MNHNS and CDR2 SASEGT. V shed 7 bases, J shed 6 bases, and the junction held 11 bases outside the gene matches. This chain's CDR3 is CASMPRDRVLDTQYF. The CDR3, as DNA: TGTGCCAGCATGCCCCGGGACAGGGTCTTGGATACGCAGTATTTT.

Only a few counts were recorded for this clonotype. The rearrangement links TRBV7-2 to TRBJ1-1, with unresolved D. The CDR3 has 15 amino acids. The V gene's germline CDR1 is SGHTA and CDR2 FQGNSA. The ends were cut back, 1 base at V and 0 bases at J, with 9 bases in the middle. CDR3 coding DNA: TGTGCCAGCAGCTTAGATGCAGAGGTGAACACTGAAGCTTTCTTT. It is translated as CASSLDAEVNTEAFF.

The chain combines TRBV5-1 with TRBJ1-3; TRBD1 agrees at 7 bases. The ends lost 3 bases at V and 4 bases at J; junction bases unmatched: 4. The germline gives CDR1 SGHRS, CDR2 YFSETQ. The CDR3 is 14 residues long. CDR3 loop: CASSSRTGGNTIYF. CDR3 nucleotide sequence: TGCGCCAGCAGCTCCCGGACAGGAGGAAACACCATATATTTT.

This clonotype was seen only a few times. J is TRBJ2-7 and V is TRBV20-1; a weak D match, TRBD2 (5 bases). CDR1 is DFQATT and CDR2 is SNEGSKA in the germline V gene (reference sequence). There are 13 residues in the CDR3. V was pared by 6 bases and J by 0 bases, with 12 bases between. CDR3 DNA: TGCAGTGCCCCCGGTAGCGACTCCTACGAGCAGTACTTC. The encoded protein is CSAPGSDSYEQYF.